These 5 T cell receptor beta chains share one sample of origin, sequenced in a study of CXCR3-negative and CXCR3-positive naive CD8 T cells. The study, taken as a whole, reports: Comparison of naive cells showed more hydrophobic TRB CDR3s in CXCR3-positive than in CXCR3-negative naive cells.

No antigen has been assigned to these receptors. UMI-tagged TRB cDNA libraries were built via 5' RACE. From its re-call of the 5' RACE reads, TCRdb lists each CDR3 protein once, without DNA. This sample's clone table lists about 130,000 distinct CDR3 sequences. Sequencing used naive CXCR3+ CD8+ T cells from blood. The subset: CD45RO-CCR7+CD27+CD95- naive CD8+ T cells expressing CXCR3 (TNR3+). Source of these receptors: a human donor in good health. Some clones in this sample may be carry-over from other donors' samples.

This CDR3 is CAWSRLAGRYEQYF. V usage is TRBV30 and J usage is TRBJ2-7; TCRdb indicates TRBD2, and absent DNA this call remains unverified. The CDR3 runs 14 residues. Germline assignment: CDR1 GTSNPN and CDR2 SVGIG (reference sequence).

This chain uses TRBV11-3 with TRBJ2-2; the D call of TRBD1 rests on TCRdb alone, since no DNA is present to check it. This CDR3 contains 16 residues. CDR1 and CDR2 (germline): SGHNT, YENEEA. This CDR3 reads CASSSLTGGNTGELFF. Full variable domain (outside the CDR3, taken from reference TRBV11-3 and TRBJ2-2): EAGVVQSPRYKIIEKKQPVAFWCNPISGHNTLYWYLQNLGQGPELLIRYENEEAVDDSQLPKDRFSAERLKGVDSTLKIQPAELGDSAVYLCASSSLTGGNTGELFFGEGSRLTVL.

The chain carries TRBV7-6 and TRBJ2-1; the D call of TRBD1 rests on TCRdb alone, since no DNA is present to check it. The germline CDR1 and CDR2 sequences are SGHVS and FNYEAQ. The CDR3 loop spans 15 amino acids. The CDR3 reads CASSSRRPQENEQFF.

This chain uses TRBV28 with TRBJ2-2; as DNA is missing, the TRBD1 call by TCRdb cannot be tested. The CDR3 extends over 15 amino acids. Germline values: CDR1 MDHEN, CDR2 SYDVKM. CDR3 in amino acids: CASSTTRAGPGELFF.

The chain recombines TRBV7-6 with TRBJ1-1. CDR3 length equals 19 residues. CDR1 and CDR2 (germline): SGHVS, FNYEAQ. The CDR3: CASSLGKRVSGIWGTEAFF.